Described below is a single TCR beta chain sequence and its context. The data originate from a study of control samples from healthy donors and cancer patients. Trimming removed 4 bases at V and 0 bases at J, with 11 bases between. Germline CDR1 SGHDT, CDR2 YYEEEE. The CDR3 loop spans 15 amino acids. Generated by immunoSEQ multiplex PCR, the TCRdb table keeps only in-frame clones and is missing some. The data contain some 94,000 clones, less than 90% of them singletons. The sample comprised PBMCs. The V call is TRBV5-6, the J call TRBJ2-1; D not certain. The sequence derives from a woman between 45 and 60 years old with colorectal cancer. CDR3: CASSARRASYNEQFF. The CDR3 nucleotides read TGTGCCAGCAGCGCCCGCCGAGCCTCCTACAATGAGCAGTTCTTC.